This TCR beta chain was sequenced in a study of early T cells in non-severe SARS-CoV-2 infection. This CDR3 has 15 amino acids. The V gene end was trimmed by 6 bases and the J gene end by 3 bases; junction bases not matched to a gene: 13. The germline gives CDR1 DFQATT, CDR2 SNEGSKA (reference sequence). TCRdb re-called the 5' RACE reads with MiXCR, one entry per CDR3 protein. The sample carries around 63,000 distinct CDR3 sequences, 10% to 15% recorded once. This TCR was sampled from an adult who was a healthcare worker with PCR-confirmed SARS-CoV-2 infection or an uninfected control (not recorded which). The J gene is TRBJ2-7, the V gene TRBV20-1, with 8 bases that match TRBD2. The sequenced sample was whole blood. The CDR3 region is CSAPGGGGSFYEQYF. CDR3 coding DNA: TGCAGTGCCCCGGGAGGCGGGGGGTCTTTCTACGAGCAGTACTTC.